The present T cell receptor (beta chain) was sequenced within a study of response to subunit inactivated influenza vaccine. Using its own MiXCR run on the RT-PCR reads, TCRdb lists one record per CDR3 protein. The sample comprises more than 400,000 distinct CDR3 sequences, about 10% of which are singletons, and about 12% rests with the top ten. This clonotype was counted between two and nine times. What it binds is unknown. General study findings and limits: The study's authors posited that every seasonal influenza vaccination enlists few new T cells.

The sample consisted of PBMCs from blood, taken 35 to 45 days after vaccination. This TCR derives from a man aged 50 to 60 who received an inactivated influenza vaccine.

DNA for the CDR3: TGTGCCAGCAGCTTAGCGGAGACTAGCGGGGGGCCATACAATGAGCAGTTCTTC. Its translation is CASSLAETSGGPYNEQFF. The V gene is TRBV7-8, the J gene TRBJ2-1, with 13 bases fitting TRBD2. V was pared by 0 bases and J by 4 bases, with 6 bases of the junction left unmatched. Germline CDR1 SGHVS, CDR2 FQNEAQ. The CDR3 loop spans 18 amino acids.